Listed below are T cell receptor beta chains from one sample, sequenced in a study of OX40 agonist ivuxolimab in advanced cancers. Sequencing was performed with immunoSEQ multiplex PCR; in TCRdb, only in-frame clones are kept and a portion is missing. The sample consists of 9,500 to 15,000 clones, roughly 89% of them appearing once. Sequenced material: CD4+ or CD8+ T cells sorted from blood, taken in a trial of the OX40 agonist ivuxolimab. These TCRs come from an adult with an advanced solid tumor such as melanoma, head and neck, liver or kidney cancer. Each CDR3 is given with its conserved first and last residue. D genes are given only for firm matches. Only part of the rows carry a size: once, few, many, or a class if the clone is expanded.

V,D,size,J,DNA,CDR3
TRBV11-2,TRBD1,NA,TRBJ2-6,TGTGCCAGCACCGTCGCGGGACAGGGGGACTCTGGGGCCAACGTCCTGACTTTC,CASTVAGQGDSGANVLTF
TRBV7-8,NA,NA,TRBJ1-1,TGTGCCAGCAGCTTAGGGGTCCTACCTGAGAACACTGAAGCTTTCTTT,CASSLGVLPENTEAFF
TRBV6-6,NA,NA,TRBJ2-7,TGTGCCAGCAGTCCCCAGGGGTTGACCTACGAGCAGTACTTC,CASSPQGLTYEQYF
TRBV7-2,TRBD2,few,TRBJ2-7,TGTGCCAGCAGCTTGAGTTACGGACTAGCGAGCGAGCAGTACTTC,CASSLSYGLASEQYF
TRBV19,NA,NA,TRBJ1-1,TGTGCCAGTAGTGAGGAGGTAAACGCTGAAGCTTTCTTT,CASSEEVNAEAFF
TRBV6-1,NA,NA,TRBJ2-1,TGTGCCAGCAGCAGGGTCGTAACCAATGAGCAGTTCTTC,CASSRVVTNEQFF
TRBV6-5,NA,NA,TRBJ2-1,TGTGCCAGCAGTTACACCTCAAGAGATGAGCAGTTCTTC,CASSYTSRDEQFF
TRBV27,NA,NA,TRBJ2-1,TGTGCCAGCAGCCTACGGTCGCTTAATGAGCAGTTCTTC,CASSLRSLNEQFF
TRBV9,TRBD2,NA,TRBJ2-1,TGTGCCAGCAGCGTAGAAGCTAGCGGGAGGGCCTACAATGAGCAGTTCTTC,CASSVEASGRAYNEQFF
TRBV6-4,NA,NA,TRBJ2-1,TGTGCCAGCAGTGACTCATCCGGGGCCGGGGATGAGCAGTTCTTC,CASSDSSGAGDEQFF